The source of this T cell receptor (beta chain) is a study of blood T cell repertoires in COVID-19. Study information: The study drew acute and convalescent COVID-19 samples from the United States, Italy and Spain.

On this clone: One end of the junction fails to match germline, which may point to a read error.

In the study's own analysis: Reference gene primer amplification in the assay estimated nucleated cell counts. Repertoires were generated with immunoSEQ multiplex PCR, while TCRdb's copy carries only in-frame clones and drops some. That table is the source of V, J and clone size, and D and trimming were worked out from the DNA. The sample includes 250,000 to 350,000 clones, 86% of them seen just once. The TCR originated in a woman aged 25-40 years with active or convalescent COVID-19. Sequenced input: peripheral blood.

As DNA, the CDR3 is TGTGCTAGCAGCGCAGACCCGAGGGGGCGGGCCACAGATACGCAGTATTTT. Its protein product is CASSADPRGRATDTQYF. The chain combines TRBV7-7 with TRBJ2-3, with 7 bases matching TRBD1. Germline V gene sequence: CDR1 SSHAT, CDR2 FNYEAQ (reference sequence). The CDR3 runs 17 residues.